The clone carrying this T cell receptor (beta chain) was seen only a few times. Time point: patch test 2, 6 weeks after DPC sensitization. Noted treatment: therapeutic diphenylcyclopropenone sensitization with weekly scalp DPC. The data were obtained in a study of human T cells and chemical hapten exposure. In the study overall: The use of 2% DPC on roughly 2 cm by roughly 2 cm of upper inner arm skin constituted sensitization.

Germline CDR1 and CDR2: MGHRA and YSYEKL. CDR3 length: 16 amino acids. Trimming pared 2 bases from V and 7 bases from J, leaving 18 bases between. From the RACE reads, TCRdb called clonotypes with MiXCR, one entry per CDR3 protein. This sample yields tens of thousands of distinct CDR3 sequences, of which approximately 11% are seen a single time; more than 2% belongs to the top ten. V gene TRBV4-1 combines with J gene TRBJ2-1; tentative D call: TRBD2 (5 bases). The clonotype was recovered from a man aged 35 to 55 with alopecia areata. Some clones in this sample may be carry-over from other donors' samples. The starting material was whole blood, obtained in connection with sensitization to the hapten diphenylcyclopropenone (DPC). CDR3 sequence reads: CASSQSQREIGNEQFF. The CDR3, as DNA: TGCGCCAGCAGCCAAAGTCAGAGGGAGATTGGGAATGAGCAGTTCTTC.